This T cell receptor (beta chain) was retrieved from a study of T cells expressing NK-cell markers (dated by TCRdb to the early 2020s). Broadly, across the study: Under 10 donors provided sorted CD3+CD56+NKG2C+, CD3+CD56+NKG2C- and CD3+CD56-NKG2C+ T-cell subsets, whose TCR beta-chain repertoires were profiled. The libraries were sequenced on Illumina HiSeq 2000/2500, MiSeq or NextSeq, producing 2 x 150 bp reads. Randomly selected healthy volunteers, three men and five women, were used as the eight sequenced donors. Of the eight sequenced donors, seven were found to be HCMV-seropositive and one was found to be HCMV-seronegative.

Note on this clonotype: Its antigen is not yet known.

Including the terminal cysteine and phenylalanine, the CDR3 comprises 13 residues. No DNA has been recorded. Based on the germline V gene, the CDR1 and CDR2 sequences are SNHLY and FYNNEI. HCMV-specific IgG was detected in serum with a commercial ELISA kit to determine HCMV serostatus. Ficoll density gradient centrifugation was used to isolate peripheral blood mononuclear cells from blood. Sequenced on an Illumina HiSeq 2000. TCR beta cDNA libraries were made by 5'RACE template switching that added a universal primer site and unique molecular identifiers. Priming for cDNA synthesis came from the TCR beta constant segment, and two successive PCR amplification steps followed. On the authors' methods: Reads were demultiplexed and grouped by UMI with MIGEC, and clonotypes were assembled and quantified with MiTCR. To exclude erroneous sequences, only TCR cDNA sequences supported by at least two reads were retained. The tcR package was used for downstream repertoire analysis, with clonotypes matched between fractions based on CDR3 nucleotide sequence plus V segment. VDJmatch was used to annotate antigen specificity against VDJdb, with one amino acid substitution in CDR3 allowed. Following reprocessing of the reads by TCRdb, the data hold one row per CDR3 protein sequence and no DNA is available. What appears here as the V and J calls and clone size reflects TCRdb's work, not the paper's. This sample's table has entries for about half a million distinct CDR3 sequences. The biggest ten clones account for almost 1.5% of the sample.

General study outcomes and caveats: Whether the expanded NKG2C-expressing T cell clones were specific for HCMV antigens was left unclear. Those dominant clonotypes were again the most abundant among CD3+CD56-NKG2C+ cells in a few donors, at about 25-65%. In six or seven donors, the dominant CD3+CD56+NKG2C+ clonotypes ranked among the top 10 CD8+ clonotypes, making up roughly 1.0-8% of CD8+ T cells.

The sample taken for sequencing was blood T cells: a sorted CD56 or NKG2C T cell subset, CD4+ or CD8+ T cells, or bulk PBMC T cells (not recorded which). The rearrangement joined TRBV2 to TRBJ1-2; there is no DNA to check the TCRdb D call of TRBD1. This clonotype was obtained from a woman aged 45 to 65 in good health. Donor details come from another sample of the same person, matched by shared clones. The CDR3 loop reads CASSGDPAYGYTF.